This T cell receptor (beta chain) was identified during a study of T cell repertoires in cytomegalovirus infection (dated by TCRdb to between 2018 and 2021). Regarding the study in general: Peptide stimulations targeted recently identified HLA-C-restricted CMV epitopes, whose presentation resists viral immunomodulation, together with well-studied HLA-B-restricted epitopes. The HLA type of each donor mattered for the analysis, because public TCR beta signatures pointed to carriage of CMV infection along with the matching HLA type.

V lost 5 bases and J lost 2 bases; the stretch between them is 26 bases long. From cysteine to phenylalanine, the CDR3 is 19 amino acids long. Only the CDR3 region is kept as DNA, spanning 57 bases read in frame from base 1. CDR1 SGHVT and CDR2 SQSDAQ were looked up in the germline V gene. The treatment or condition label corresponds to: in vitro stimulation with specific CMV peptide epitopes to enrich CMV-specific T cells. On this clonotype itself: Its recognized antigen is unknown. Base qualities are not at hand, and no much larger clone is one base apart.

The reads were generated on an Illumina HiSeq 1500. TCRdb took the public reads, trimmed them with fastp at Q25, ran MiXCR for clone calling and kept in-frame beta chains. Entries that share a CDR3 protein sequence are merged under the most common genes and DNA. In this sample the table shows around 100,000 distinct CDR3 sequences, roughly 39% of which occur a single time. The top ten clones comprise approximately 69% of the sample. What the work shows at the level of the full study, not this receptor alone: In both this cohort and an independent roughly 400-donor cohort, the cumulative frequency of public TCR beta family members distinguished carriers of CMV infection plus the relevant HLA type. The ex vivo response was dominated by HLA-C-restricted CMV-specific TCR beta clonotypes, which also provided the single most frequent clonotype in two of eight donors.

Specimen: CD8+ T cells from cultured PBMCs, collected from culture after CMV antigen stimulation. Recombination linked TRBV7-4 to TRBJ2-3; the D gene is perhaps TRBD2, on 7 matching bases. The clonotype comes from a human donor in good health (CMV status not recorded). Some clones in this sample may be carry-over from other donors' samples. This receptor carries the CDR3 CASSLRGGGPSTFTDTQYF. The bases are TGTGCCAGCAGCCTTAGGGGGGGGGGACCCTCTACGTTCACAGATACGCAGTATTTT. When the CDR3 is completed using the reference TRBV7-4 and TRBJ2-3 genes on either side, the full variable domain is GAGVSQSPRYKVAKRGRDVALRCDSISGHVTLYWYRQTLGQGSEVLTYSQSDAQRDKSGRPSGRFSAERPERSVSTLKIQRTEQGDSAVYLCASSLRGGGPSTFTDTQYFGPGTRLTVL.